This T cell receptor (beta chain) comes out of a study of blood T cell repertoires in COVID-19 (dated by TCRdb to about 2020). For the study in its entirety: Collaborator samples came from the United States, Italy and Spain and covered acute and convalescent phases of COVID-19. The prospective study material was composed of cDNA or gDNA derived from T cells, B-cell-depleted T cells, or PBMCs. The samples were drawn from two sources: the first 160 participants of the ongoing ImmuneRACE study, and about 1,300 subjects contributed by 6 global collaborators. A de-identified subject ID, COVID-19 status, age in years and sex were almost always included in the sample metadata. Deeply sampled blood TCRbeta repertoires from subjects exposed to, actively infected with, or recovered from COVID-19 were included in the dataset. The repertoires were released in a freely available public database meant as a resource for research on the immune response to SARS-CoV-2. Where available, HLA class I and class II types were obtained from metadata supplied by the sample provider rather than from assay-based typing. Overall study outcomes, separate from this receptor: The amount of clinical and demographic metadata varied by source and participant and was provided uncurated.

The immunoSEQ Assay, a bias-controlled multiplex PCR, was used to amplify TCRbeta CDR3 regions from genomic DNA. The study's own analysis went as follows. Within the assay, amplification of reference gene primers was used to estimate how many nucleated cells each sample contained. To quantify the absolute abundance of each unique TCRbeta CDR3 rearrangement, sequence reads were collapsed and filtered. For each sample, productive Simpson clonality was calculated as the square root of Simpson's diversity index over productive rearrangements. TCRdb retrieved this table from immuneACCESS and kept in-frame rearrangements only. Not all clones are present; in checked studies, unresolved V genes account for under half, and no reason is known for the remainder. The V and J calls and the clone size are those of that table, but D and trimming were determined from the DNA. The sample data list about 100,000 clones, and roughly 88% of these were observed just once. Clones ranked in the top ten supply 11% of the sample.

On this clone itself: Its antigen is currently not known. Base quality data are lacking; no much larger clone is found one base away.

Whole blood was collected in K2EDTA tubes by collaborating institutions according to the institutions' own protocols. Collaborator samples were shipped for TCRbeta analysis as frozen whole blood, isolated PBMCs, or DNA extracted from either sample type. For CDR1 and CDR2, the germline V gene lists SGDLS and YYNGEE. For this chain, trimming is 4 bases at the V end and 5 bases at the J end, and the number of junction bases without a gene match is 10. From the cysteine through the phenylalanine, the CDR3 covers 15 amino acids. The DNA shown is the 45-base CDR3, in frame from base 1. The TCR sequence derives from a man older than 75 with acute or convalescent COVID-19. The rearranged chain carries TRBV9 and TRBJ1-2; 8 central bases correspond to TRBD1. Sequencing was carried out using peripheral blood. The bases are TGTGCCAGCAGCCCAACCCAGGGGGCGGGGTATGGCTACACCTTC. It translates as CASSPTQGAGYGYTF. The full variable domain, completed from the reference TRBV9 and TRBJ1-2 proteins outside the CDR3, reads DSGVTQTPKHLITATGQRVTLRCSPRSGDLSVYWYQQSLDQGLQFLIQYYNGEERAKGNILERFSAQQFPDLHSELNLSSLELGDSALYFCASSPTQGAGYGYTFGSGTRLTVV.